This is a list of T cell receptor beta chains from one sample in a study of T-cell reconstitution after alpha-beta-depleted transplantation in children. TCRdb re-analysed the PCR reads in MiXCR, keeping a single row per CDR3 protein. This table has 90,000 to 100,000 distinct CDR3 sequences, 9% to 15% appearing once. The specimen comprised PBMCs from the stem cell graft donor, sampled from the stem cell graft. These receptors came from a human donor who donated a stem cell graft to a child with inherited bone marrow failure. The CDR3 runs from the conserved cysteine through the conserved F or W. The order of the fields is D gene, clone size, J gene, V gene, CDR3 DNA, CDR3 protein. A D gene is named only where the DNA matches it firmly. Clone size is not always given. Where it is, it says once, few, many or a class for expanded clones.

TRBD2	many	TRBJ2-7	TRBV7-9	TGTGCCAGCAGCCCGCCCGGACTAGCCGGCGAGCAGTACTTC	CASSPPGLAGEQYF
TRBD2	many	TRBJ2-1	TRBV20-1	TGCAGTGCTAGACCCTTTGAGACTAGCCGCCTGAGCTCCTACAATGAGCAGTTCTTC	CSARPFETSRLSSYNEQFF
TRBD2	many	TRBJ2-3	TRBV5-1	TGCGCCAGCATCGGCGGGACTAGCGGGAGGGCCCTCGCAGATACGCAGTATTTT	CASIGGTSGRALADTQYF
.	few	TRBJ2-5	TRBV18	TGTGCCAGCTCACCCCAACAGGGGGGGGAAGAGACCCAGTACTTC	CASSPQQGGEETQYF
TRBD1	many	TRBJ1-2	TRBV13	TGTGCCAGCAGCCCCTGGGACAGAGCTAACTATGGCTACACCTTC	CASSPWDRANYGYTF
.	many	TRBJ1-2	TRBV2	TGTGCCAGCAGTGGTCGTGAATATGGCTACACCTTC	CASSGREYGYTF
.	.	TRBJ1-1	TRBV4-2	TGTGCCAGCAGCCAGGCTCACCAGGGAACTGAAGCTTTCTTT	CASSQAHQGTEAFF
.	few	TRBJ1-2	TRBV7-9	TGTGCCAGCAGCTTAGTCGACAGAGACCGACTTGGCTACACCTTC	CASSLVDRDRLGYTF
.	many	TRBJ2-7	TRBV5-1	TGCGCCAGCAGCATTACGACAGACGACGAGCAGTACTTC	CASSITTDDEQYF
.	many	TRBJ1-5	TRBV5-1	TGCGCCAGCAGCTTGTATTGGGGCCAGCCCCAGCATTTT	CASSLYWGQPQHF
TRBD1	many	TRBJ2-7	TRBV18	TGTGCCAGCTCACCAGGGTCAGGGGGCTACAACGAGCAGTACTTC	CASSPGSGGYNEQYF
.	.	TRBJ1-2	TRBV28	TGTGCCAGCAGTTCGGACGGAGTATTGGGCTACACCTTC	CASSSDGVLGYTF
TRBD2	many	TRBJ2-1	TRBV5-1	TGCGCCAGCACCCATGGACTAGCGTTCTACAATGAGCAGTTCTTC	CASTHGLAFYNEQFF
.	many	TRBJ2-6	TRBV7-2	TGTGCCAGCAGCTCGGACGTCTCTGGGGCCAACGTCCTGACTTTC	CASSSDVSGANVLTF
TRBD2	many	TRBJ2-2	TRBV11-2	TGTGCCAGCAGCTCCCCGACCCTAGCGGGGGGGCTGACCGGGGAGCTGTTTTTT	CASSSPTLAGGLTGELFF
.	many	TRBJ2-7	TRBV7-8	TGTGCCAGCAGCTGGGACCAGAGTTACGAGCAGTACTTC	CASSWDQSYEQYF
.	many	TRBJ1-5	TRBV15	TGTGCCACCAGCAGAGATCAAGGACAGCCCCAGCATTTT	CATSRDQGQPQHF
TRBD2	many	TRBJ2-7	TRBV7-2	TGTGCCAGCAGCTTAGGGGGGGGATACGAGCAGTACTTC	CASSLGGGYEQYF
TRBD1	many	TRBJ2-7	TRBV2	TGTGCCAGCAGTGAAGGACAGGGGCTGTCCTACGAGCAGTACTTC	CASSEGQGLSYEQYF
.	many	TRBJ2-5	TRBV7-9	TGTGCCAGCAGCCCCCTGGAGGGGTTCCAAGAGACCCAGTACTTC	CASSPLEGFQETQYF
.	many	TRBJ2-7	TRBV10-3	TGTGCCATCACACCGGGGGCCGACTACGAGCAGTACTTC	CAITPGADYEQYF
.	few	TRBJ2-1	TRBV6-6	TGTGCCAGCAGTTACTCGCGGGGAAACTCCTACAATGAGCAGTTCTTC	CASSYSRGNSYNEQFF
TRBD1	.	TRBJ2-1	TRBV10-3	TGTGCCATCAGTAGTACGGGGACAGAATACAATGAGCAGTTCTTC	CAISSTGTEYNEQFF
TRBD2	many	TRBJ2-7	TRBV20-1	TGCAGTGCTGGTAGCGGGAGCTACGAGCAGTACTTC	CSAGSGSYEQYF
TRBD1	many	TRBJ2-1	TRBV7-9	TGTGCCAGCAGCCGAATGACAGGGGTCTACAATGAGCAGTTCTTC	CASSRMTGVYNEQFF
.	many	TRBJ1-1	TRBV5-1	TGCGCCAGCAGACGGGACACTAACATGAACACTGAAGCTTTCTTT	CASRRDTNMNTEAFF
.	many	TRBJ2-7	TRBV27	TGTGCCAGCAGTTTAGGTCCCTTGAACGAGCAGTACTTC	CASSLGPLNEQYF
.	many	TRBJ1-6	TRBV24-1	TGTGCCACCAGTGATATGAAGGGCCGGGGACCCCTCCACTTT	CATSDMKGRGPLHF
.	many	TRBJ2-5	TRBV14	TGTGCCAGCAGCCAAGGGTCTCAGATTCAAGAGACCCAGTACTTC	CASSQGSQIQETQYF
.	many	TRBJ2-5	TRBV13	TGTGCCAGCAGCTACAGGGTCCCCCAAGAGACCCAGTACTTC	CASSYRVPQETQYF
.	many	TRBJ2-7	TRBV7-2	TGTGCCAGCAGCTTAGTTGACCTAGGAGGTTACGAGCAGTACTTC	CASSLVDLGGYEQYF
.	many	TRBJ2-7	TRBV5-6	TGTGCCAGCAACGGACTCTCCGCGATGGAGCAGTACTTC	CASNGLSAMEQYF
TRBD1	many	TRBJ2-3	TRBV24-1	TGTGCCACCAGTGAACCGGGACAGGGGGAGTTTGCAGATACGCAGTATTTT	CATSEPGQGEFADTQYF
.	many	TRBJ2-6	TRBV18	TGTGCCAGCTCACCACCGACGGGGAAGGGGGCCAACGTCCTGACTTTC	CASSPPTGKGANVLTF
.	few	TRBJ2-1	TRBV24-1	TGTGCCACCAGTGACCCCGAACAGGGGGAGGGTGAGCAGTTCTTC	CATSDPEQGEGEQFF
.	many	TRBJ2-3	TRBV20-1	TGCAGTGCTAGAGTAGGGCCGGGGGATACGCAGTATTTT	CSARVGPGDTQYF